Listed below are T cell receptor beta chains from one sample, sequenced in a study of control samples from healthy donors and cancer patients. The protocol was immunoSEQ multiplex PCR, while the TCRdb copy is restricted to in-frame clones and leaves out a portion. The data contain about 150,000 clones, 85% to 95% of them singletons. The source material was blood. The origin of the receptors is a man aged 40-55 years in good health. The conserved cysteine and the conserved F or W are not part of the CDR3 here.

AVGASGGGTEQF,TRBV27
ASSQEEYYGYT,TRBV4-3
ASSEGGTEAF,TRBV10-2
ASSLRGGGNNEQF,TRBV5-1
ASTRGGTGGDRLY,TRBV6-5
ASSLQGNQPQH,TRBV7-2
ASSLVTGDRIYSPLH,TRBV7-9
ASSENGRAYNEQF,TRBV6-1
ASRDGTSNTGELF,TRBV4-1
ASPDGGLRGYT,TRBV2